This TCR beta chain was found in a study of cytomegalovirus exposure and HLA in healthy donors. Researchers ran the PCR with 60 Vbeta and 13 Jbeta primers. Repertoires were generated with immunoSEQ multiplex PCR, while TCRdb's copy carries only in-frame clones and drops some. The sample shows 130,000 to 150,000 clones, less than 90% of them seen only once. In germline, CDR1 is MDHEN, CDR2 SYDVKM. CDR3 length equals 14 residues. Trimming at V came to 4 bases and at J to 7 bases, leaving 5 bases not matched to a gene. This sequence originates from a boy between 2 and 10 years old in good health and CMV-seronegative. The specimen was PBMCs. The chain recombines TRBV28 with TRBJ1-2; 11 bases match TRBD1. The CDR3 is CASSWTGGSGGYTF. CDR3 nucleotides: TGTGCCAGCAGTTGGACAGGGGGCAGCGGTGGCTACACCTTC.